These T cell receptor beta chains were read from a single sample in a study of control samples from healthy donors and cancer patients. Profiling relied on immunoSEQ multiplex PCR, and the TCRdb table lists in-frame clones only, not all of them. The repertoire includes over 100,000 clones, 80% to 95% of them detected once, and about 2.5% sits in the top ten. Sequencing was performed on blood. These receptors originate from a man aged 40-50 years in good health. CDR3s include the opening cysteine and the closing phenylalanine or tryptophan. D genes are given only for firm matches. Where a row states a size, it is once, few, many or the class of an expanded clone; other rows omit it.

CDR3aa: CASSPHPDSGNTIYF; CDR3nt: TGTGCCAGCAGCCCCCACCCCGACAGCGGAAACACCATATATTTT; abundance: NA; v_gene: TRBV9; j_gene: TRBJ1-3; len: 15; d_gene: NA
CDR3aa: CASRRTGAGELFF; CDR3nt: TGTGCCAGCAGAAGGACAGGGGCCGGGGAGCTGTTTTTT; abundance: NA; v_gene: TRBV12-3/TRBV12-4; j_gene: TRBJ2-2; len: 13; d_gene: TRBD1
CDR3aa: CASSMTGAVKPQHF; CDR3nt: TGTGCCAGTAGTATGACAGGCGCCGTGAAGCCCCAGCATTTT; abundance: once; v_gene: TRBV19; j_gene: TRBJ1-5; len: 14; d_gene: NA
CDR3aa: CASSPGTSGSNEQFF; CDR3nt: TGTGCCAGCAGCCCCGGGACTAGCGGGAGCAATGAGCAGTTCTTC; abundance: NA; v_gene: TRBV13; j_gene: TRBJ2-1; len: 15; d_gene: TRBD2
CDR3aa: CASSLRGADDYGYTF; CDR3nt: TGTGCCAGCAGCTTAAGAGGGGCCGATGACTATGGCTACACCTTC; abundance: NA; v_gene: TRBV7-3; j_gene: TRBJ1-2; len: 15; d_gene: NA
CDR3aa: CASSFVTGELFF; CDR3nt: TGTGCCAGCAGTTTTGTTACCGGGGAGCTGTTTTTT; abundance: NA; v_gene: TRBV27; j_gene: TRBJ2-2; len: 12; d_gene: NA
CDR3aa: CASSLTGELFF; CDR3nt: TGTGCCAGCAGCCTCACCGGGGAGCTGTTTTTT; abundance: NA; v_gene: TRBV27; j_gene: TRBJ2-2; len: 11; d_gene: NA
CDR3aa: CASSSGGDGYTF; CDR3nt: TGTGCCAGCAGTTCAGGGGGAGATGGCTACACCTTC; abundance: NA; v_gene: TRBV6-5; j_gene: TRBJ1-2; len: 12; d_gene: TRBD1
CDR3aa: CASSRVGGAGEKLFF; CDR3nt: TGTGCCAGCAGTCGCGTAGGGGGCGCGGGGGAAAAACTGTTTTTT; abundance: NA; v_gene: TRBV11-2; j_gene: TRBJ1-4; len: 15; d_gene: TRBD1
CDR3aa: CASSSRLAGRTDTQYF; CDR3nt: TGTGCCAGCAGCTCCAGACTAGCGGGGCGCACAGATACGCAGTATTTT; abundance: NA; v_gene: TRBV7-8; j_gene: TRBJ2-3; len: 16; d_gene: TRBD2
CDR3aa: CASGLSGPETQYF; CDR3nt: TGTGCTAGTGGTTTGTCTGGCCCGGAGACCCAGTACTTC; abundance: NA; v_gene: TRBV12-5; j_gene: TRBJ2-5; len: 13; d_gene: NA
CDR3aa: CASSQVGRGGYTF; CDR3nt: TGTGCCAGCAGCCAAGTAGGCCGCGGAGGCTACACCTTC; abundance: NA; v_gene: TRBV14; j_gene: TRBJ1-2; len: 13; d_gene: NA
CDR3aa: CASSLSSYGYTF; CDR3nt: TGTGCCAGCAGTTTATCTAGTTATGGCTACACCTTC; abundance: NA; v_gene: TRBV28; j_gene: TRBJ1-2; len: 12; d_gene: NA
CDR3aa: CASSPTSRTGISYEQYF; CDR3nt: TGTGCCAGCTCACCGACTTCGCGGACAGGGATCTCCTACGAGCAGTACTTC; abundance: NA; v_gene: TRBV18; j_gene: TRBJ2-7; len: 17; d_gene: TRBD1
CDR3aa: CASSRTSGTDTQYF; CDR3nt: TGTGCCAGCAGTCGGACTAGCGGCACAGATACGCAGTATTTT; abundance: NA; v_gene: TRBV5-4; j_gene: TRBJ2-3; len: 14; d_gene: TRBD2
CDR3aa: CASRPGPTDTQYF; CDR3nt: TGCGCCAGCAGACCGGGACCCACGGATACGCAGTATTTT; abundance: NA; v_gene: TRBV5-1; j_gene: TRBJ2-3; len: 13; d_gene: NA
CDR3aa: CASSPTAGTGELFF; CDR3nt: TGCGCCAGCAGCCCGACAGCGGGTACCGGGGAGCTGTTTTTT; abundance: NA; v_gene: TRBV4-1; j_gene: TRBJ2-2; len: 14; d_gene: NA
CDR3aa: CASSLVNMAGSEQYF; CDR3nt: TGCGCCAGCAGCTTGGTAAACATGGCAGGCTCCGAGCAGTACTTC; abundance: NA; v_gene: TRBV5-1; j_gene: TRBJ2-7; len: 15; d_gene: NA
CDR3aa: CASSEQAGGYEQYF; CDR3nt: TGTGCCAGCAGTGAACAGGCCGGGGGTTACGAGCAGTACTTC; abundance: once; v_gene: TRBV6-1; j_gene: TRBJ2-7; len: 14; d_gene: NA
CDR3aa: CASSMSGREQYF; CDR3nt: TGTGCCAGTAGTATGTCAGGGCGCGAGCAGTACTTC; abundance: NA; v_gene: TRBV19; j_gene: TRBJ2-7; len: 12; d_gene: NA
CDR3aa: CASSLGDSNEQFF; CDR3nt: TGTGCCAGCAGCTTAGGCGACAGCAATGAGCAGTTCTTC; abundance: NA; v_gene: TRBV13; j_gene: TRBJ2-1; len: 13; d_gene: NA
CDR3aa: CASRGPPTGELFF; CDR3nt: TGCGCCAGCAGAGGACCGCCAACCGGGGAGCTGTTTTTT; abundance: NA; v_gene: TRBV5-1; j_gene: TRBJ2-2; len: 13; d_gene: NA
CDR3aa: CASSYRGQNTEAFF; CDR3nt: TGTGCCAGCAGTTACAGGGGGCAGAACACTGAAGCTTTCTTT; abundance: NA; v_gene: TRBV6-6; j_gene: TRBJ1-1; len: 14; d_gene: TRBD1
CDR3aa: CASSLPRQGHHF; CDR3nt: TGTGCCAGCAGTTTACCCCGACAGGGACACCACTTT; abundance: NA; v_gene: TRBV6-5; j_gene: TRBJ1-6; len: 12; d_gene: TRBD1
CDR3aa: CAISGVDAGNSPLHF; CDR3nt: TGTGCCATCAGTGGGGTGGACGCCGGGAATTCACCCCTCCACTTT; abundance: NA; v_gene: TRBV10-3; j_gene: TRBJ1-6; len: 15; d_gene: NA
CDR3aa: CASSSEWGKKLFF; CDR3nt: TGTGCCAGCAGCTCCGAGTGGGGTAAAAAACTGTTTTTT; abundance: NA; v_gene: TRBV12-3/TRBV12-4; j_gene: TRBJ1-4; len: 13; d_gene: NA
CDR3aa: CASSLGPIRGNGSPLHF; CDR3nt: TGTGCCAGCAGCTTGGGACCGATCAGGGGCAATGGTTCACCCCTCCACTTT; abundance: few; v_gene: TRBV7-3; j_gene: TRBJ1-6; len: 17; d_gene: NA
CDR3aa: CASSWSEAREQFF; CDR3nt: TGTGCCAGCAGTTGGAGCGAAGCACGGGAGCAGTTCTTC; abundance: NA; v_gene: TRBV27; j_gene: TRBJ2-1; len: 13; d_gene: NA
CDR3aa: CASSLSGGDQETQYF; CDR3nt: TGCGCCAGCAGTCTTAGCGGGGGGGACCAAGAGACCCAGTACTTC; abundance: NA; v_gene: TRBV5-1; j_gene: TRBJ2-5; len: 15; d_gene: TRBD2